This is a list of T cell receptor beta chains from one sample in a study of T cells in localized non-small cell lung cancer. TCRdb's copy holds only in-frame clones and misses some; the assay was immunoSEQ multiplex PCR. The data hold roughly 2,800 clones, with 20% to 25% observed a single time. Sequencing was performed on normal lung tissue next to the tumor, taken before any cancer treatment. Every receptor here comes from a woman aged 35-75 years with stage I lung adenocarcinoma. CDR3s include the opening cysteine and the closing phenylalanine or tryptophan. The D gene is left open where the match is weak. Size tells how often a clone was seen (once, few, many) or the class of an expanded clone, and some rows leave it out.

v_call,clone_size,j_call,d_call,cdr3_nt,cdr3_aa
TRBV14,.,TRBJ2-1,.,TGTGCCAGCAGCCAGGTCAATGAGCAGTTCTTC,CASSQVNEQFF
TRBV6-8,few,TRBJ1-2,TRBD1,TGTGCCAGCAGCTTGGGACAGGGGGCCTATGGCTACACCTTC,CASSLGQGAYGYTF
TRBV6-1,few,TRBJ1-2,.,TGTGCCAGCAGTGAAGTAGGGGGAGGCGGCTACACCTTC,CASSEVGGGGYTF
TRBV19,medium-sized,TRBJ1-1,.,TGTGCCAGTACGGCAGGGAAATTAGAGGACACTGAAGCTTTCTTT,CASTAGKLEDTEAFF
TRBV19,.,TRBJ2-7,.,TGTGCCAGTAGTATAAGGAGGGCCCCTACCTACGAGCAGTACTTC,CASSIRRAPTYEQYF
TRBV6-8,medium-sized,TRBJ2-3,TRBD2,TGTGCCAGCATCCGTGGACTAGCGAGGGGCACAGATACGCAGTATTTT,CASIRGLARGTDTQYF
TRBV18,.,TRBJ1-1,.,TGTGCCAGCTCACCCTCAGGCACTGAAGCTTTCTTT,CASSPSGTEAFF
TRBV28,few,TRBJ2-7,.,TGTGCCAGCAGTTTAAGGACAGCCTCCTACGAGCAGTACTTC,CASSLRTASYEQYF
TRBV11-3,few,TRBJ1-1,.,TGTGCCAGCAGCTCCCAACCGGGGTTGGACACTGAAGCTTTCTTT,CASSSQPGLDTEAFF
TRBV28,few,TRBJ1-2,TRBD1,TGTGCCAGCAGTCCCGCCGACAGGGACTATGGCTACACCTTC,CASSPADRDYGYTF
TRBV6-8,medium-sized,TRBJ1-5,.,TGTGCCAGCAGCCTGTTCGGAGGGCCCAATCAGCCCCAGCATTTT,CASSLFGGPNQPQHF
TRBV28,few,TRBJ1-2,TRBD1,TGTGCCAGCAGTTTCGGACAGGGGCACTCTAACTATGGCTACACCTTC,CASSFGQGHSNYGYTF
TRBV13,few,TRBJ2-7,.,TGTGCCAGCAGCTTAGGGGCGGCGACCTACGAGCAGTACTTC,CASSLGAATYEQYF
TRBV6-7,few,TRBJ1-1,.,TGTGCCAGCACCCTGGGGGGGCACGCTTTCTTT,CASTLGGHAFF
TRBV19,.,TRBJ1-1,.,TGTGCCGCCCGGGGGACGGGCAGCACTGAAGCTTTCTTT,CAARGTGSTEAFF
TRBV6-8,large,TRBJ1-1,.,TGTGCCAGCAGTTACCGAGCCACGAACACTGAAGCTTTCTTT,CASSYRATNTEAFF
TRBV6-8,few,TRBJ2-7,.,TGTGCCACCAAACGTAATCTGGGGGGATACGAGCAGTACTTC,CATKRNLGGYEQYF
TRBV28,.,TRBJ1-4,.,TGTGCCAGCAGCCCCCCGGGACGGGGAAATGAAAAACTGTTTTTT,CASSPPGRGNEKLFF
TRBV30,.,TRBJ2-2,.,TGTGCCTGGAGTGCCCCCGGCTCGGGCGGGGAGCTGTTTTTT,CAWSAPGSGGELFF
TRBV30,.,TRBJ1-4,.,TGTGCCTGGAGTTCAGGGAGTCTTGGGGAAAAACTGTTTTTT,CAWSSGSLGEKLFF
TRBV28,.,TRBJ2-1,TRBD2,TGTGCCAGCGGGCTAGCGGGAGGGCCTCGGGAGCAGTTCTTC,CASGLAGGPREQFF
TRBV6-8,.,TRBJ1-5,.,TGTGCCAGCAGTGTGACAGTGAGTGAGCCCCAGCATTTT,CASSVTVSEPQHF
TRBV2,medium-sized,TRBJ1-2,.,TGTGCCAGCAGCAGAGAGGGAGAGGCACACTATGGCTACACCTTC,CASSREGEAHYGYTF
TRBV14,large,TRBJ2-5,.,TGTGCCAGCTCCATATTCGGGGGAAAGGGAGAGACCCAGTACTTC,CASSIFGGKGETQYF
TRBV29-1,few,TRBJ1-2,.,TGCAGCGTTGACGCCACAGGAGGTAGGGGCTACACCTTC,CSVDATGGRGYTF
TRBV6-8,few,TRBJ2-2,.,TGTGCCAGCAGGGAATCCCGGGGGAACACCGGGGAGCTGTTTTTT,CASRESRGNTGELFF
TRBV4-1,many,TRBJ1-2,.,TGCGCCAGCAGCCAAGGGGGGGGCTGGAGGGGCTACACCTTC,CASSQGGGWRGYTF
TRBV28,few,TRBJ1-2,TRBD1,TGTGCCAGCAGCCCAGCCGACAGGGACTATGGCTACACCTTC,CASSPADRDYGYTF
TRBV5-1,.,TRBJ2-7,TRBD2,TGCGCCAGCAGCCCTTCTCTAGCGGGAGGGTCCTACGAGCAGTACTTC,CASSPSLAGGSYEQYF
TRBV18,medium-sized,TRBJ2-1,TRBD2,TGTGCCAGCTCACCACCGGGGAGGGAGGGCTCCAATGAGCAGTTCTTC,CASSPPGREGSNEQFF
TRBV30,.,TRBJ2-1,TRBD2,TGTGCCTGGAGAAGCGGGAGGGCCTACAATGAGCAGTTCTTC,CAWRSGRAYNEQFF
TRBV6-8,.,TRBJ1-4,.,TGTGCCAGCCGGCAGACCCGAGCAACTAATGAAAAACTGTTTTTT,CASRQTRATNEKLFF
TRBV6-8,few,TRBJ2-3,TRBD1,TGTGCCATTCACAGGGGAACTAGCACAGATACGCAGTATTTT,CAIHRGTSTDTQYF
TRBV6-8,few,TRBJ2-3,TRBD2,TGTGCCAGCAGCCGGGAGCGGGGGATCACAGATACGCAGTATTTT,CASSRERGITDTQYF
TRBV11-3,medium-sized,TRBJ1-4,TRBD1,TGTGCCAGCAGCTCTAGGGACAGGACGGCGCGGGGTGAAAAACTGTTTTTT,CASSSRDRTARGEKLFF
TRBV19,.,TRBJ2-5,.,TGTGCCAGTAGCGGACAGTCTCGGGAGACCCAGTACTTC,CASSGQSRETQYF
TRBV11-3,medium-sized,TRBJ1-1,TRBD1,TGTGCCAGCAGCCGCCGGGACAGGGAAACTGAAGCTTTCTTT,CASSRRDRETEAFF
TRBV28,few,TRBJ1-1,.,TGTGCCAGCAGTCCCCAAACGCCTGAAGCTTTCTTT,CASSPQTPEAFF
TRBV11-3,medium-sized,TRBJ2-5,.,TGTGCCAGCAGCCAGAGGACGGGGGCTCAGGAAGAGACCCAGTACTTC,CASSQRTGAQEETQYF
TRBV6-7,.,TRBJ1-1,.,TGTGCCAGCAGCCCAAACACTGAAGCTTTCTTT,CASSPNTEAFF
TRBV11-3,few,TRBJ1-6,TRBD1,TGTGCCAGCAGCTTACGTCGGGGACAGCAAAATTCACCCCTCCACTTT,CASSLRRGQQNSPLHF
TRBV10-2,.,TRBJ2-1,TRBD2,TGCGCCAGCACCAAACTAGCGGGTAGCTACAATGAGCAGTTCTTC,CASTKLAGSYNEQFF
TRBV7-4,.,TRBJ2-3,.,TGTGCCAGCAGCTTAAATGATTGGAGCACAGATACGCAGTATTTT,CASSLNDWSTDTQYF
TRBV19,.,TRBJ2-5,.,TGTGCCAGTCGTCAGGGCGAGGAGACCCAGTACTTC,CASRQGEETQYF
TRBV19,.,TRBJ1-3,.,TGTGCCAGTAGTATAGGGAGGCCGAACTCTGGAAACACCATATATTTT,CASSIGRPNSGNTIYF
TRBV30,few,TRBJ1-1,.,TGTGCCTGGAGTGTACAACGTACTGAAGCTTTCTTT,CAWSVQRTEAFF